The source of this T cell receptor (beta chain) is a study of T cell responses to AZD1222 COVID-19 vaccine. Findings and limits, study-wide: There were repertoire samples only from the period after the peak T cell response.

CDR1 SGHAT and CDR2 FQNNGV come from the germline V gene. After removal of 5 bases from V and 3 bases from J, the junction contained 6 bases not matched to a gene. CDR3 length: 14 residues. TCRdb's table, derived via immunoSEQ multiplex PCR, lists solely in-frame clones and lacks some. The table lists about 130,000 clones, 70% to 90% of them singletons. Second-dose timings of about 4 or about 12 weeks were pooled. Regarding this clone: Its antigen is currently unknown.

The TCR originated in an adult who received the AZD1222 COVID-19 vaccine. The chain couples TRBV11-2 to TRBJ2-7; 8 nucleotides line up with TRBD1. Sequenced material: peripheral blood, taken 28 days after the second AZD1222 dose. CDR3 in DNA: TGTGCCAGCAGCACTGGACAGGGAGGCTACGAGCAGTACTTC. Residues: CASSTGQGGYEQYF. Combining the CDR3 with reference TRBV11-2 and TRBJ2-7 gives the whole variable domain EAGVAQSPRYKIIEKRQSVAFWCNPISGHATLYWYQQILGQGPKLLIQFQNNGVVDDSQLPKDRFSAERLKGVDSTLKIQPAKLEDSAVYLCASSTGQGGYEQYFGPGTRLTVT.